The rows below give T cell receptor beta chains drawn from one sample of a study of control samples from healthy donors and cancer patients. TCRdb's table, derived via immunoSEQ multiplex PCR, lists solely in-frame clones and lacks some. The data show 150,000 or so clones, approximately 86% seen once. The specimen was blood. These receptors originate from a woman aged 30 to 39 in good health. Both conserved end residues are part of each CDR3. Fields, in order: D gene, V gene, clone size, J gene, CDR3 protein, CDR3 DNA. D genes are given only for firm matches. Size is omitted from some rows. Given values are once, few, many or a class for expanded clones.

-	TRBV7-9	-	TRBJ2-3	CASSLTLRASSTDTQYF	TGTGCCAGCAGCTTAACCCTCCGGGCCTCGAGCACAGATACGCAGTATTTT
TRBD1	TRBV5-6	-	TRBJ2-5	CASSSTRTGAGETQYF	TGTGCCAGCAGCTCCACCCGGACAGGGGCTGGGGAGACCCAGTACTTC
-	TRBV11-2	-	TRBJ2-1	CASSLSIRGNEQFF	TGTGCCAGCAGCCTTTCCATTCGGGGTAATGAGCAGTTCTTC
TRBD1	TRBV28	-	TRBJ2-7	CASSPGTGGTHEQYF	TGTGCCAGCAGTCCCGGGACAGGGGGGACCCACGAGCAGTACTTC
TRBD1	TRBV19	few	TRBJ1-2	CASSDTGQVKGGYTF	TGTGCCAGTAGCGATACCGGACAGGTCAAAGGGGGCTACACCTTC
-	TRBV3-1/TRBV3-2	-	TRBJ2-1	CASMGASSYNEQFF	TGTGCCAGCATGGGGGCAAGCTCCTACAATGAGCAGTTCTTC
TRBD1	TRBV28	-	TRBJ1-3	CASRFTGAGNTIYF	TGTGCCAGCAGATTTACAGGGGCCGGAAACACCATATATTTT
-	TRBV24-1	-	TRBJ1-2	CATSDSDSSNYGYTF	TGTGCCACCAGTGACTCCGACAGCTCTAACTATGGCTACACCTTC
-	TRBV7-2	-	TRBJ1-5	CASNPVQPQHF	TGTGCCAGCAACCCGGTCCAGCCCCAGCATTTT
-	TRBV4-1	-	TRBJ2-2	CASSFDPKGAGELFF	TGCGCCAGCAGCTTTGACCCAAAGGGCGCCGGGGAGCTGTTTTTT
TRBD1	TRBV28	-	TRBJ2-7	CASSFSGTGVYEQYF	TGTGCCAGCAGTTTCTCCGGGACAGGGGTGTACGAGCAGTACTTC
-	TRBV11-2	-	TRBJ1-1	CASILGNTEAFF	TGTGCCAGCATTCTGGGGAACACTGAAGCTTTCTTT
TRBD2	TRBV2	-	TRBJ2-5	CASTRTSQETQYF	TGTGCCAGCACCAGGACTAGCCAAGAGACCCAGTACTTC
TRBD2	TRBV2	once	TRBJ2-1	CASSDRAGGYNEQFF	TGTGCCAGCAGTGACAGGGCGGGGGGGTACAATGAGCAGTTCTTC
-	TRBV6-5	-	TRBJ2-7	CASSVAASYEQYF	TGTGCCAGCAGCGTAGCGGCCTCCTACGAGCAGTACTTC
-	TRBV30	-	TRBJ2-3	CAWSVGYHTDTQYF	TGTGCCTGGAGTGTAGGCTACCACACAGATACGCAGTATTTT
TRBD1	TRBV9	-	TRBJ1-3	CASSVEVTGGLSGNTIYF	TGTGCCAGCAGCGTAGAGGTGACAGGGGGCCTCTCTGGAAACACCATATATTTT
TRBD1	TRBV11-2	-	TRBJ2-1	CASSSAGTGDNEQFF	TGTGCCAGCAGCTCCGCCGGGACAGGGGACAATGAGCAGTTCTTC
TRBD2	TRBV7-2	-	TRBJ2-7	CASRAGPGLAGAVTYEQYF	TGTGCCAGCAGAGCAGGACCGGGACTAGCGGGAGCGGTAACCTACGAGCAGTACTTC
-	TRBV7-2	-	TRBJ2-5	CASSHPDQGAPRETQYF	TGTGCCAGCAGCCACCCAGACCAAGGGGCGCCCCGGGAGACCCAGTACTTC
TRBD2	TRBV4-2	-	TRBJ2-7	CASSHLGGRGLEQYF	TGTGCCAGCAGCCACCTGGGCGGGAGGGGACTTGAGCAGTACTTC
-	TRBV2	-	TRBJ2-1	CASNDRFEQFF	TGTGCCAGCAACGACCGTTTCGAGCAGTTCTTC
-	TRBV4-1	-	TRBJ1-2	CASSQVLRDKSKANYGYTF	TGCGCCAGCAGCCAAGTCCTCAGAGACAAATCTAAAGCTAACTATGGCTACACCTTC
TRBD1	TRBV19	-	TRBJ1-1	CAIQTGPFTEAFF	TGTGCCATTCAGACAGGGCCCTTCACTGAAGCTTTCTTT
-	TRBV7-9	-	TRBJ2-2	CASSTPRRHWELFF	TGTGCCAGCAGCACCCCTCGGAGACACTGGGAGCTGTTTTTT
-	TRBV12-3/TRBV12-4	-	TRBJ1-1	CASSFRGKAFF	TGTGCCAGCAGTTTTAGAGGGAAAGCTTTCTTT
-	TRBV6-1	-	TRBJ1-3	CASSEWTNTIYF	TGTGCCAGCAGTGAATGGACAAACACCATATATTTT
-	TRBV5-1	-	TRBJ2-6	CASSSLRTSGANVLTF	TGCGCCAGCAGCTCCCTACGGACCTCTGGGGCCAACGTCCTGACTTTC
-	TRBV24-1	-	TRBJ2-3	CATSATNGGTDTQYF	TGTGCCACCAGTGCCACGAATGGGGGTACAGATACGCAGTATTTT
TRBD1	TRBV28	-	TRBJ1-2	CASREQGYGYTF	TGTGCCAGCCGCGAACAGGGGTATGGCTACACCTTC
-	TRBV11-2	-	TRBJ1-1	CASSEMYGVNTEAFF	TGTGCCAGCAGCGAGATGTATGGGGTGAACACTGAAGCTTTCTTT
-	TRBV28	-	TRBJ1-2	CASSLQSGYTF	TGTGCCAGCAGTCTCCAAAGTGGCTACACCTTC
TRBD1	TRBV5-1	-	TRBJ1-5	CASSPTGGNQPQHF	TGCGCCAGCAGCCCCACAGGGGGAAATCAGCCCCAGCATTTT
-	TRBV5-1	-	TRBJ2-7	CASRWAGVGYEQYF	TGCGCCAGCAGATGGGCTGGGGTGGGCTACGAGCAGTACTTC
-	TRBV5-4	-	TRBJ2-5	CASSHIAAWETQYF	TGTGCCAGCAGCCATATAGCGGCCTGGGAGACCCAGTACTTC
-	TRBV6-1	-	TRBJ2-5	CASSDGRTQYF	TGTGCCAGCAGTGATGGGCGGACCCAGTACTTC
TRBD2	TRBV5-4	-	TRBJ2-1	CASSLGASGVSYNEQFF	TGTGCCAGCAGCTTAGGGGCTAGCGGGGTCTCCTACAATGAGCAGTTCTTC
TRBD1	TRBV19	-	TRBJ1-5	CASSAQAGRGLVRPPPYQPQHF	TGTGCCAGTAGTGCCCAGGCGGGAAGGGGGCTAGTACGCCCGCCGCCCTATCAGCCCCAGCATTTT
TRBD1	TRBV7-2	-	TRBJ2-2	CASSLLTGGFSTGELFF	TGTGCCAGCAGCTTACTGACAGGGGGCTTCAGCACCGGGGAGCTGTTTTTT
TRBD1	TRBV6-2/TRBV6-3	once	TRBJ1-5	CASSSTGGRSNQPQHF	TGTGCCAGCAGTTCCACAGGGGGACGTAGCAATCAGCCCCAGCATTTT
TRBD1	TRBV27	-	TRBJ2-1	CASSRGQGAHEQFF	TGTGCCAGCAGTCGAGGACAGGGGGCCCATGAGCAGTTCTTC
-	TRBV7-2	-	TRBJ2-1	CASRNRESYNEQFF	TGTGCCAGCAGAAACAGGGAATCCTACAATGAGCAGTTCTTC
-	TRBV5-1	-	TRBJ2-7	CASTTSPTSGEQYF	TGCGCCAGCACCACCTCCCCCACCAGTGGGGAGCAGTACTTC
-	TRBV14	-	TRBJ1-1	CASSQVVAFF	TGTGCCAGCAGCCAAGTTGTAGCTTTCTTT
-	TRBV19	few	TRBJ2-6	CASSIAGSGANVLTF	TGTGCCAGTAGTATTGCGGGGTCTGGGGCCAACGTCCTGACTTTC
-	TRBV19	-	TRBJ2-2	CATTMTGANTGELFF	TGTGCCACCACCATGACAGGAGCCAACACCGGGGAGCTGTTTTTT
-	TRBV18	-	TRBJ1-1	CASSPQVWGNTEAFF	TGTGCCAGCTCACCACAGGTATGGGGGAACACTGAAGCTTTCTTT
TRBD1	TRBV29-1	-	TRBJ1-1	CSAITGGGHTEAFF	TGCAGCGCCATTACAGGGGGCGGGCACACTGAAGCTTTCTTT
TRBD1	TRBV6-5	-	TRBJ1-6	CASSATGINSPLHF	TGTGCCAGCAGCGCGACAGGGATTAATTCACCCCTCCACTTT
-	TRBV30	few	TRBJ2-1	CASTAYLSHEQFF	TGTGCCTCAACAGCCTACCTCTCCCATGAGCAGTTCTTC
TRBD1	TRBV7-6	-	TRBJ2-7	CASSLDVGQGIYEQYF	TGTGCCAGCAGCTTGGACGTAGGACAGGGGATTTACGAGCAGTACTTC
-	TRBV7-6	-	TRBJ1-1	CASSLGQMNTEAFF	TGTGCCAGCAGCTTAGGACAGATGAACACTGAAGCTTTCTTT
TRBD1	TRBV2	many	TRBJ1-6	CASSEASNGQGASSPLHF	TGTGCCAGCAGTGAAGCTTCGAACGGACAGGGGGCGTCTTCACCCCTCCACTTT
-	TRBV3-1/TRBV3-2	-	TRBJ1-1	CASSTRLQGNTEAFF	TGTGCCAGCAGCACACGGTTACAGGGTAACACTGAAGCTTTCTTT
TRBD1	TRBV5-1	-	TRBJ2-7	CASSLGGTGVYEQYF	TGCGCCAGCAGCTTGGGAGGGACAGGGGTCTACGAGCAGTACTTC
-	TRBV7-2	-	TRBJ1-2	CASSSRTGYDYGYTF	TGTGCCAGCAGCTCCCGGACGGGGTATGACTATGGCTACACCTTC